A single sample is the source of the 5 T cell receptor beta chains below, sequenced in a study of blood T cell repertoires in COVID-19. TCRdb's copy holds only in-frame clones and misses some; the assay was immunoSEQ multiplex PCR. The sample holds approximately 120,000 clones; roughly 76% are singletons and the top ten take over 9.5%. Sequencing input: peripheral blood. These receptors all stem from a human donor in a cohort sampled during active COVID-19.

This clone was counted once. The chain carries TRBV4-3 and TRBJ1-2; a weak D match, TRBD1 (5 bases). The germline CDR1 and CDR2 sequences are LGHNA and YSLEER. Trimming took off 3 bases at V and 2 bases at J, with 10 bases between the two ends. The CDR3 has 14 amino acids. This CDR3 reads CASSQGDRNYGYTF. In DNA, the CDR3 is TGCGCCAGCAGCCAGGGTGACAGAAACTATGGCTACACCTTC.

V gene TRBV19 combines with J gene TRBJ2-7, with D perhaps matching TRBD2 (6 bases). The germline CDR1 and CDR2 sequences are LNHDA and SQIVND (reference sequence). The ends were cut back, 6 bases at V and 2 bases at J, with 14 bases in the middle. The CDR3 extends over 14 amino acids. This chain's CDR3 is CASSLRDSTYEQYF. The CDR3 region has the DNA TGTGCCAGTAGCCTCCGGGACTCTACCTACGAGCAGTACTTC.

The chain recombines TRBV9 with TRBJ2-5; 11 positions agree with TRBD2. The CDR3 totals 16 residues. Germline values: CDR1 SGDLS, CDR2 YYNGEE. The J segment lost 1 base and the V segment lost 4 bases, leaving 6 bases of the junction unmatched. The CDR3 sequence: CASSFRLAGSQETQYF. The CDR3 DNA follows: TGTGCCAGCAGCTTTCGACTAGCGGGGAGCCAAGAGACCCAGTACTTC.

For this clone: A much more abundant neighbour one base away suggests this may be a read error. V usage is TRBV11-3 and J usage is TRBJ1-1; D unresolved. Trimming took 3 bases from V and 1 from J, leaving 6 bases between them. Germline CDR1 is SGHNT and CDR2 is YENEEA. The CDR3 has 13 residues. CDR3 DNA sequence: TGTGCCAGCAGCTTGCAGGAGAACACTGAAGCTTTCTTT. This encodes CASSLQENTEAFF.

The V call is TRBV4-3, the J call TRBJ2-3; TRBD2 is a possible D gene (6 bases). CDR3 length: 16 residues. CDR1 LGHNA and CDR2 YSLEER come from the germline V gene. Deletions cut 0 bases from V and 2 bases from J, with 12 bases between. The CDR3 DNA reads TGCGCCAGCAGCCAAGATAAGGAGGGAACCACAGATACGCAGTATTTT. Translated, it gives CASSQDKEGTTDTQYF.